This record covers a single T cell receptor (beta chain). The entry originates in a study of blood T cell repertoires in COVID-19. In the study overall: Samples came from the United States, Italy and Spain, spanning acute and convalescent COVID-19. Nucleic acid was either cDNA or gDNA, and it came from T cells, B-cell-depleted T cells, or PBMCs.

With V trimmed by 7 bases and J by 3 bases, 7 bases remained unmatched. The CDR3 is 15 residues long. Per the germline V gene, CDR1 is SGHRS and CDR2 is YFSETQ. Profiling relied on immunoSEQ multiplex PCR, and the TCRdb table lists in-frame clones only, not all of them. The profile shows just over 95,000 clones, around nine tenths of them singletons. Sequencing was performed on peripheral blood. The chain recombines TRBV5-1 with TRBJ2-2, with TRBD1 identical over 9 bases. The TCR originated in a man aged 45 to 65 with acute or convalescent COVID-19. CDR3 coding DNA: TGCGCCAGCGCAAACAGGGGGCCGGACACCGGGGAGCTGTTTTTT. It yields the protein CASANRGPDTGELFF.